Listed below are T cell receptor beta chains from one sample, sequenced in a study of Graves' ophthalmopathy and Graves' hyperthyroidism. TCRdb fed the multiplex PCR reads into MiXCR, producing one record per CDR3 protein. In the table there are about 480,000 distinct CDR3 sequences, approximately 15% of which are singletons. What was sequenced was blood. The source of these receptors is a woman younger than 45 with Graves' ophthalmopathy. The CDR3 runs from the conserved cysteine through the conserved F or W. Fields, in order: CDR3 DNA, CDR3 protein, J gene, D gene, V gene, clone size. D genes are given only for firm matches. Size is stated for part of the rows, as once, few or many counts, or as a class when the clone is expanded.

TGCAGCGCTGGAGGGACAGACCGTGCGGAGCAGTACTTC | CSAGGTDRAEQYF | TRBJ2-7 | . | TRBV29-1 | many
TGTGCCAGCAGTTACTCTGTTGGACTAGCGGGAATCCCAGAGACCCAGTACTTC | CASSYSVGLAGIPETQYF | TRBJ2-5 | TRBD2 | TRBV6-5 | many
TGTGCCAGCAGCTTAGTAGCAGCGGAGACCCAGTACTTC | CASSLVAAETQYF | TRBJ2-5 | . | TRBV7-9 | many
TGTGCCATCAGTGATACCGGGACTTCTGGGGCCAACGTCCTGACTTTC | CAISDTGTSGANVLTF | TRBJ2-6 | . | TRBV10-3 | many
TGCGCCAGCAGCCAGCCGCGACAGGCGATCTATGGCTACACCTTC | CASSQPRQAIYGYTF | TRBJ1-2 | . | TRBV4-1 | few
TGCAGTGCTAGAGGAGGGGTTCTTGTGTACGAGCAGTACTTC | CSARGGVLVYEQYF | TRBJ2-7 | . | TRBV20-1 | .
TGTGCCAGTAGTCCCGGCTCCCCATACGAGCAGTACTTC | CASSPGSPYEQYF | TRBJ2-7 | . | TRBV19 | .
TGTGCCAGCAGGGGGGACCGCTCTGGAAACACCATATATTTT | CASRGDRSGNTIYF | TRBJ1-3 | . | TRBV12-3/TRBV12-4 | many
TGTGCCAGCAGCAAGGGGTCCCTGAACACTGAAGCTTTCTTT | CASSKGSLNTEAFF | TRBJ1-1 | . | TRBV5-5 | many
TGTGCCAGCAGCAGGGGAGGTGGAGTGCACACCGGGGAGCTGTTTTTT | CASSRGGGVHTGELFF | TRBJ2-2 | . | TRBV7-8 | many
TGTGCCAGCAGTTACTCGAGGGGCTGGGGGACAGACACTGAAGCTTTCTTT | CASSYSRGWGTDTEAFF | TRBJ1-1 | TRBD1 | TRBV6-5 | many
TGTGCCAGCATTGGGACTGAGGGGTTCAATTCACCCCTCCACTTT | CASIGTEGFNSPLHF | TRBJ1-6 | . | TRBV6-2/TRBV6-3 | many
TGTGCCAGCAGCGGAGGGGGTGTCGACTATGGCTACACCTTC | CASSGGGVDYGYTF | TRBJ1-2 | . | TRBV9 | many
TGTGCCTGGAGTTCACTAGCGGGAGGTGCCAATGAGCAGTTCTTC | CAWSSLAGGANEQFF | TRBJ2-1 | TRBD2 | TRBV30 | few
TGTGCCAGCAGCCCCCTAGCGGGGGGGATTGACGAGCAGTACTTC | CASSPLAGGIDEQYF | TRBJ2-7 | TRBD2 | TRBV4-2 | .
TGTGCCAGCAGCCTGACCGGGACTAGCAGGTACGAGCAGTACTTC | CASSLTGTSRYEQYF | TRBJ2-7 | TRBD2 | TRBV5-6 | few
TGTGCCAGCAGCCCCAACCAGGGGGGGAGCTACGAGCAGTACTTC | CASSPNQGGSYEQYF | TRBJ2-7 | . | TRBV6-5 | many
TGTGCCAGTAGTAGCGGACGGGAGAATCAGCCCCAGCATTTT | CASSSGRENQPQHF | TRBJ1-5 | . | TRBV19 | many
TGTGCCAGCAGTTACGTGGGGGCACAGACCTACGAGCAGTACTTC | CASSYVGAQTYEQYF | TRBJ2-7 | . | TRBV6-2/TRBV6-3 | many
TGTGCCAGCAGCGATGACAGCACTGAAGCTTTCTTT | CASSDDSTEAFF | TRBJ1-1 | . | TRBV2 | many
TGTGCCAGCAGTTTCTCGGACAGGGGGATCGCCGGGGAGCTGTTTTTT | CASSFSDRGIAGELFF | TRBJ2-2 | TRBD1 | TRBV27 | .
TGTGGGGTGGAGAGGGGAGAGGGAAACTACGAGCAGTACTTC | CGVERGEGNYEQYF | TRBJ2-7 | . | TRBV6-1 | many
TGTGCCAGCAGCAATGACAGGGGGGCGATGAACACTGAAGCTTTCTTT | CASSNDRGAMNTEAFF | TRBJ1-1 | TRBD1 | TRBV28 | many
TGTGCCAGCAGCCAAGCCCGGGACAGGGCGACAAAACCTACCTACGAGCAGTACTTC | CASSQARDRATKPTYEQYF | TRBJ2-7 | TRBD1 | TRBV14 | many
TGTGCCAGCAGTCGCGGGACAGGGGGCAATCAGCCCCAGCATTTT | CASSRGTGGNQPQHF | TRBJ1-5 | TRBD1 | TRBV28 | many
TGTGCCAGTCTCAACGAGCAGTACTTC | CASLNEQYF | TRBJ2-7 | . | TRBV6-1 | many
TGTGCCAGCAGTTCCACCGGGACAGGGAAGGAGGAGACCCAGTACTTC | CASSSTGTGKEETQYF | TRBJ2-5 | TRBD1 | TRBV28 | many
TGTGCCAGCAGACCATGGAGCCTCAGGAGTAGCAATCAGCCCCAGCATTTT | CASRPWSLRSSNQPQHF | TRBJ1-5 | . | TRBV28 | many
TGCGCCAGCAGCTTGGAGGGGGGCCGGATCTACGAGCAGTACTTC | CASSLEGGRIYEQYF | TRBJ2-7 | . | TRBV5-1 | few
TGTGCCAGCAGAGAACATACGAACACTGAAGCTTTCTTT | CASREHTNTEAFF | TRBJ1-1 | . | TRBV6-1 | many
TGTGCCAGCAGCAATCTGGACAGGGTAGAGACCCAGTACTTC | CASSNLDRVETQYF | TRBJ2-5 | TRBD1 | TRBV7-9 | .
TGCGCCAGCAGCTTGGCAAGACAAGGCGACTATGGCTACACCTTC | CASSLARQGDYGYTF | TRBJ1-2 | . | TRBV5-1 | many
TGTGCCACCAGCAGAGATCTAGGGGCATACGAGCAGTACTTC | CATSRDLGAYEQYF | TRBJ2-7 | . | TRBV15 | many
TGTGCCAGCAGTTACCCGGGACGGCTTACCTACGAGCAGTACTTC | CASSYPGRLTYEQYF | TRBJ2-7 | . | TRBV6-2/TRBV6-3 | few
TGTGCCAGCAGTATAACTCGGCGGGAGCTCGAGACCCAGTACTTC | CASSITRRELETQYF | TRBJ2-5 | TRBD2 | TRBV27 | few
TGTGCCAGCAGTGAGTTAATAGGGACAGCCGGAATAGAGACCCAGTACTTC | CASSELIGTAGIETQYF | TRBJ2-5 | TRBD1 | TRBV6-1 | .
TGTGCCAGCAGTTACTCGCCCCCGAGGTCTGAAGCTTTCTTT | CASSYSPPRSEAFF | TRBJ1-1 | . | TRBV6-2/TRBV6-3 | many
TGCGCCAGCAGCTTGGCAGTGTCTAGCGGGGGCGATGAGCAGTTCTTC | CASSLAVSSGGDEQFF | TRBJ2-1 | TRBD2 | TRBV5-1 | .
TGTGCCAGCAGCCAAGATCAGGGGGGAGGACTTCAGGACACCGGGGAGCTGTTTTTT | CASSQDQGGGLQDTGELFF | TRBJ2-2 | . | TRBV4-2 | many
TGCAGCTCCAAGCAGGGGACGTCCTACGAGCAGTACTTC | CSSKQGTSYEQYF | TRBJ2-7 | . | TRBV29-1 | few
TGTGCCACCAGCAGAGATCACCCGGGGGTGGACATTCAGTACTTC | CATSRDHPGVDIQYF | TRBJ2-4 | . | TRBV15 | many
TGTGCCAGCGGTGACAGGAGGACTGAAGCTTTCTTT | CASGDRRTEAFF | TRBJ1-1 | . | TRBV6-1 | many
TGTGCCAGCACCATCGGACAGGGAGCTTTCTTT | CASTIGQGAFF | TRBJ1-1 | TRBD1 | TRBV6-5 | many
TGCAGCGTGGCCCATGACGAGCAGTACTTC | CSVAHDEQYF | TRBJ2-7 | . | TRBV29-1 | .
TGTGCCAGCAGCCTCGGGACAGAGGGGGAGCAGTACTTC | CASSLGTEGEQYF | TRBJ2-7 | TRBD1 | TRBV3-1 | few
TGTGCCAGCAGCTCGGAACGCGCTGAAGCTTTCTTT | CASSSERAEAFF | TRBJ1-1 | . | TRBV13 | many